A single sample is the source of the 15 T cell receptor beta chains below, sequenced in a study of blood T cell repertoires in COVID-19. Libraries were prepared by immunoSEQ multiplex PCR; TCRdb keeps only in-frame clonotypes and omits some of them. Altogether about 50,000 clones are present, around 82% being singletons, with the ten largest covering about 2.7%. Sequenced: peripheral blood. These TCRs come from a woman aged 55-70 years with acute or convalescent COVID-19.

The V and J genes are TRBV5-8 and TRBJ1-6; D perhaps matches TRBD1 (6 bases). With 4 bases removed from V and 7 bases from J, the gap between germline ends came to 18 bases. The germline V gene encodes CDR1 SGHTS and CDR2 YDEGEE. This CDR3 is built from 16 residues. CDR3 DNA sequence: TGTGCCAGCAGCGAGGGGGGGGGCTTGGGAAATTCACCCCTCCACTTT. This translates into CASSEGGGLGNSPLHF. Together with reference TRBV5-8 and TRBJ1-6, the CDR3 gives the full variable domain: EAGVTQSPTHLIKTRGQQATLRCSPISGHTSVYWYQQALGLGLQFLLWYDEGEERNRGNFPPRFSGRQFPNYSSELNVNALELEDSALYLCASSEGGGLGNSPLHFGNGTRLTVT.

The DNA for the CDR3 is TGTGCCAGCCAAGACGCTCAGGGGATTGAAGCTTTCTTT. Encoded protein: CASQDAQGIEAFF. This sequence joins TRBV6-5 and TRBJ1-1; a weak D match, TRBD1 (6 bases). Germline CDR1 MNHEY, CDR2 SVGAGI. The CDR3 is 13 residues long. Trimming took off 8 bases at V and 7 bases at J, with 17 bases between the two ends.

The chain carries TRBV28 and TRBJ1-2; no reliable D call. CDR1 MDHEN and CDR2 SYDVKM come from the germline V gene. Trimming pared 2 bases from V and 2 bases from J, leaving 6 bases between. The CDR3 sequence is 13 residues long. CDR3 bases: TGTGCCAGCAGTTTAACCGGGAACTATGGCTACACCTTC. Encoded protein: CASSLTGNYGYTF.

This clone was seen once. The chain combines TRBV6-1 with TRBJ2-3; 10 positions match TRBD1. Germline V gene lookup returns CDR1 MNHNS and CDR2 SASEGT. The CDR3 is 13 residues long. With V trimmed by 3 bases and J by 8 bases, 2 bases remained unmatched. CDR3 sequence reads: CASSDRDRGTQYF. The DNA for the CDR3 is TGTGCCAGCAGTGATCGGGACAGGGGTACGCAGTATTTT.

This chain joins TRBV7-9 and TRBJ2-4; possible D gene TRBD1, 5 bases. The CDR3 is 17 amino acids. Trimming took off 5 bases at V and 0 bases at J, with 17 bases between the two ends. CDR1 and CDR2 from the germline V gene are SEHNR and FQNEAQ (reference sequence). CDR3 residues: CASSHTDSGLAKNIQYF. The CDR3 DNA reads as TGTGCCAGCAGCCACACCGACAGTGGTCTAGCCAAAAACATTCAGTACTTC.

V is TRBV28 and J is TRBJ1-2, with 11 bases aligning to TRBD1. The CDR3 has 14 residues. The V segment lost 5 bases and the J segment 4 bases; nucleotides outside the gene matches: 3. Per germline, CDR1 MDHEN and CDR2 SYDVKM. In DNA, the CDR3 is TGTGCCAGCAGTCGTGGACAGGGGGCCTATGGCTACACCTTC. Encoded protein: CASSRGQGAYGYTF.

The chain's CDR3 is CASSGYSGPYEQYF. In DNA form, the CDR3 reads TGTGCCAGCAGCGGTTATAGCGGTCCCTACGAGCAGTACTTC. The chain combines TRBV11-2 with TRBJ2-7; possible D gene TRBD2, 6 bases. This CDR3 is built from 14 residues. V was clipped by 5 bases and J by 2 bases, with 13 bases between them. In germline, CDR1 is SGHAT, CDR2 FQNNGV.

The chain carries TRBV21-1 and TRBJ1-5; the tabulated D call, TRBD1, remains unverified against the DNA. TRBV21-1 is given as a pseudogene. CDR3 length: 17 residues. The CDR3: CASSRNWAFKSNQPQHF. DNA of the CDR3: TGTGCCAGCAGCAGGAACTGGGCCTTCAAGAGCAATCAGCCCCAGCATTTT.

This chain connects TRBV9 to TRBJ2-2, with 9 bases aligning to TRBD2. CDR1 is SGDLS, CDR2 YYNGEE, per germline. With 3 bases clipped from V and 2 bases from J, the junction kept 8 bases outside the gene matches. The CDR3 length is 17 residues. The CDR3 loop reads CASSGRLAEINTGELFF. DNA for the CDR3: TGTGCCAGCAGCGGCCGACTAGCGGAAATAAACACCGGGGAGCTGTTTTTT.

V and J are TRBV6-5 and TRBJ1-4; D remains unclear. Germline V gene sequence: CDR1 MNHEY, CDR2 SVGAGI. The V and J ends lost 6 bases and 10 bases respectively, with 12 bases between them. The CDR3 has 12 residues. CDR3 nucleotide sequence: TGTGCCAGCAGGGACTTCAGAGGAAAACTGTTTTTT. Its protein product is CASRDFRGKLFF.

DNA of the CDR3: TGTGCCAGCAGCCCTGGGCTTATAAGGATGCAAGAGACCCAGTACTTC. This gives the protein CASSPGLIRMQETQYF. V is TRBV5-5 and J is TRBJ2-5; no definite D call. Germline values: CDR1 SGHKS, CDR2 YYEKEE (reference sequence). Trimming left V 4 bases short and J 2 bases short, with 18 bases between. This CDR3 region has 16 residues. The whole variable domain, filled in from reference TRBV5-5 and TRBJ2-5, reads DAGVTQSPTHLIKTRGQQVTLRCSPISGHKSVSWYQQVLGQGPQFIFQYYEKEERGRGNFPDRFSARQFPNYSSELNVNALLLGDSALYLCASSPGLIRMQETQYFGPGTRLLVL.

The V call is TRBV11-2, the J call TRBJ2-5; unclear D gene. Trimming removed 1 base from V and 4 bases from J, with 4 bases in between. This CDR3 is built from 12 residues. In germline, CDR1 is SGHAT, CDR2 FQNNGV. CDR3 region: CASSLALETQYF. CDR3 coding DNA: TGTGCCAGCAGCTTAGCGTTAGAGACCCAGTACTTC. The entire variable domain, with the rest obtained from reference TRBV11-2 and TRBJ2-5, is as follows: EAGVAQSPRYKIIEKRQSVAFWCNPISGHATLYWYQQILGQGPKLLIQFQNNGVVDDSQLPKDRFSAERLKGVDSTLKIQPAKLEDSAVYLCASSLALETQYFGPGTRLLVL.

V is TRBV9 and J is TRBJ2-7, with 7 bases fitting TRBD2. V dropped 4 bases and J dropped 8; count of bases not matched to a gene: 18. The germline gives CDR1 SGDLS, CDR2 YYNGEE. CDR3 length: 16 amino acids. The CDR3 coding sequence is TGTGCCAGCAGCCCCCACGAGGCGGGAGCCGACCTACAGCAGTACTTC. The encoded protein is CASSPHEAGADLQQYF. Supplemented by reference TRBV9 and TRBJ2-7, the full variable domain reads DSGVTQTPKHLITATGQRVTLRCSPRSGDLSVYWYQQSLDQGLQFLIQYYNGEERAKGNILERFSAQQFPDLHSELNLSSLELGDSALYFCASSPHEAGADLQQYFGPGTRLTVT.

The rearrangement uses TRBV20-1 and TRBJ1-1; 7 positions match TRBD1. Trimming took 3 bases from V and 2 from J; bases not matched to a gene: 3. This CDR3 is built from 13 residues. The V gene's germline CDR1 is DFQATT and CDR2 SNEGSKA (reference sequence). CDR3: CSASGTDNTEAFF. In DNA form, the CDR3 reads TGCAGTGCTAGTGGGACAGACAACACTGAAGCTTTCTTT.

The CDR3 reads CASSQGTGSGQPQHF. In DNA form, the CDR3 reads TGTGCCAGCAGCCAAGGGACAGGGTCGGGTCAGCCCCAGCATTTT. The rearrangement links TRBV3-1 (or the pseudogene TRBV3-2) to TRBJ1-5, with 8 nucleotides matching TRBD1. The CDR3 totals 15 residues. Germline trimming cut 1 base from V and 6 bases from J; bases unmatched to any gene: 5. Germline CDR1 is LGHDT and CDR2 is YNNKEL (reference sequence).